Each of the 27 T cell receptor beta chains below was sequenced from the same sample in a study of molecular identifiers for immune sequencing clone quantification. Each CDR3 protein is one row after TCRdb ran MiXCR on the PCR reads. The top ten clones hold around 0.9% of a sample with just under 650,000 distinct CDR3 sequences, roughly 21% of them seen once. The sequenced sample was naive CD8+ T cells from blood, with Jurkat cell RNA spiked in. Subset given: FACS-sorted CD8+CD4-CCR7+CD45RA+ naive T cells. The receptors come from a human donor in good health. Some libraries in this study had Jurkat cell RNA spiked in.

This clonotype was recorded at least ten times. J is TRBJ2-7 and V is TRBV6-2 or TRBV6-3, with a weak D call TRBD2 (6 bases). The germline CDR1 and CDR2 sequences are MNHEY and SVGEGT. There are 14 residues in the CDR3. Trimming removed 6 bases from V and 6 bases from J, with 18 bases in between. As DNA, the CDR3 is TGTGCCAGCAGAAGCGCCCGGGACTCCCGCGAGCAGTACTTC. It yields the protein CASRSARDSREQYF.

This clonotype was counted only a few times. A junction end diverges from the germline sequence, so it may reflect a read error. This chain links TRBV6-2 or TRBV6-3 with TRBJ1-1; 8 nucleotides align to TRBD1. Germline loops: CDR1 MNHEY, CDR2 SVGEGT. The CDR3 has 14 amino acids. The CDR3 loop is CACSKQGAYTEAFF. The CDR3 nucleotides read TGTGCCTGCAGTAAGCAGGGGGCCTACACTGAAGCTTTCTTT.

V gene TRBV6-5 combines with J gene TRBJ1-2, with TRBD1 matching 9 bases. The CDR3 is 16 amino acids. The ends lost 6 bases at V and 6 bases at J; junction bases unmatched: 14. CDR1 and CDR2 from the germline V gene are MNHEY and SVGAGI. For the CDR3, the DNA is TGTGCCAGCAGCCCTTACGTCACAGGGGGCGAGAATGGCTACACCTTC. Translation: CASSPYVTGGENGYTF.

Comment on this clonotype: Since a much larger clone is just one base distant, this may be a read error. The V call is TRBV4-3, the J call TRBJ2-7, with unresolved D. Germline CDR1 LGHNA, CDR2 YSLEER. CDR3 length: 15 amino acids. Trimming stripped 3 bases from V and 2 bases from J, with 14 bases between. Here the CDR3 reads CASSHERQMTYEQYF. For the CDR3, the DNA is TGCGCCAGCAGCCATGAAAGGCAGATGACCTACGAGCAGTACTTC.

Ten or more counts support this clonotype. The V and J genes are TRBV3-1 and TRBJ2-3; 7 bases are shared with TRBD2. The V and J ends lost 0 bases and 6 bases, in that order; junction bases with no gene match: 12. Germline V gene data show CDR1 as LGHDT and CDR2 as YNNKEL (reference sequence). The CDR3 sequence is 17 residues long. The CDR3 sequence: CASSQDGDLAAGDTQYF. In DNA form, the CDR3 reads TGTGCCAGCAGCCAAGATGGCGATCTAGCGGCGGGTGATACGCAGTATTTT.

This chain connects TRBV7-9 to TRBJ2-1, with D possibly matching TRBD1 (5 bases). CDR3 size: 16 residues. V was trimmed by 4 bases and J by 0 bases, leaving 13 bases between them. In germline, CDR1 is SEHNR, CDR2 FQNEAQ (reference sequence). CDR3: CASSYRQPHSYNEQFF. The CDR3 coding sequence is TGTGCCAGCAGCTACAGACAGCCACACTCCTACAATGAGCAGTTCTTC.

This chain connects TRBV7-9 to TRBJ1-1, with TRBD1 matching over 8 bases. Trimming took 5 bases from V and 7 from J; bases not matched to a gene: 3. Per the germline V gene, CDR1 is SEHNR and CDR2 is FQNEAQ (reference sequence). The CDR3 has 12 amino acids. The CDR3 nucleotides are TGTGCCAGCAGCACGACAGGGGTTGAAGCTTTCTTT. Protein sequence: CASSTTGVEAFF.

This clonotype appeared many times. V and J are TRBV4-2 and TRBJ2-7; tentatively, D is TRBD1 (5 bases). This CDR3 has 13 residues. The V gene's germline CDR1 is LGHNA and CDR2 YNFKEQ. V was trimmed by 1 base and J by 4 bases, leaving 8 bases between them. The CDR3: CASSQGGRYEQYF. CDR3 DNA: TGTGCCAGCAGCCAAGGGGGCAGGTACGAGCAGTACTTC.

This clonotype was recorded at least ten times. The chain recombines TRBV7-9 with TRBJ1-3, with D unresolved. Trimming pared 4 bases from V and 7 bases from J, leaving 14 bases between. Germline V gene lookup returns CDR1 SEHNR and CDR2 FQNEAQ (reference sequence). The CDR3 totals 14 residues. The DNA for the CDR3 is TGTGCCAGCAGCTCTTTGGTAATCGCGAACACCATATATTTT. It yields the protein CASSSLVIANTIYF. Full variable domain (remainder filled in from reference TRBV7-9 and TRBJ1-3): DTGVSQNPRHKITKRGQNVTFRCDPISEHNRLYWYRQTLGQGPEFLTYFQNEAQLEKSRLLSDRFSAERPKGSFSTLEIQRTEQGDSAMYLCASSSLVIANTIYFGEGSWLTVV.

There are many counts of this clonotype. The chain has TRBV4-1 and TRBJ2-5; no definite D call. Germline CDR1 is MGHRA and CDR2 is YSYEKL. This CDR3 contains 16 residues. V lost 4 bases, J lost 1 base, and 16 bases lay in between. In DNA form, the CDR3 reads TGCGCCAGCAGCCCAAGAGTAGAACGGATCCAAGAGACCCAGTACTTC. This codes for CASSPRVERIQETQYF.

The chain employs TRBV10-3 and TRBJ2-5; TRBD2 agrees at 7 bases. V shed 5 bases, J shed 2 bases, and the junction held 14 bases outside the gene matches. This CDR3 contains 17 residues. Looked up from germline, CDR1 is ENHRY and CDR2 is SYGVKD. CDR3 sequence reads: CAISTSESSGPQETQYF. DNA for the CDR3: TGTGCCATCAGTACGTCGGAATCTAGCGGACCACAAGAGACCCAGTACTTC.

This clonotype was seen at least ten times. V gene TRBV29-1 combines with J gene TRBJ2-5; no definite D call. CDR1 and CDR2 (germline): SQVTM, ANQGSEA. This CDR3 has 14 residues. V was clipped by 4 bases and J by 4 bases, with 16 bases between them. CDR3 residues: CSVAPARGGETQYF. CDR3 DNA sequence: TGCAGCGTTGCCCCGGCCCGAGGTGGAGAGACCCAGTACTTC.

This clonotype was seen more than once but under ten times. A junction boundary mismatches the germline segment, possibly from a read error. This chain connects TRBV7-9 to TRBJ1-1; 8 nucleotides line up with TRBD1. This CDR3 is 14 amino acids long. Germline CDR1 reads SEHNR; CDR2 reads FQNEAQ (reference sequence). CDR3: CASTWDRTNIEAFF. The CDR3, as DNA: TGTGCCAGCACCTGGGACAGGACTAACATTGAAGCTTTCTTT.

Of note for this clonotype: A clone one base away is much larger, so this may be a read error. The rearrangement uses TRBV10-3 and TRBJ2-1, with D hard to call. CDR1 is ENHRY, CDR2 SYGVKD, per germline. This CDR3 has 13 residues. The CDR3 region is CAISGRSGDEQLF. The CDR3 DNA follows: TGTGCCATCAGTGGCCGTTCTGGAGATGAGCAGCTCTTC.

A remark on this clonotype: A junction boundary mismatches the germline segment, possibly from a read error. CDR3 loop: CAGSQDRGPYEQYF. In DNA, the CDR3 is TGCGCCGGCAGCCAGGACAGGGGACCCTACGAGCAGTACTTC. The gene calls are TRBV4-1 and TRBJ2-7; 9 nucleotides align to TRBD1. The CDR3 extends over 14 amino acids. Germline-derived CDR1 and CDR2 are MGHRA and YSYEKL.

With respect to this clonotype: This may come from a read error, since a much larger clone is one base off. The chain is built from TRBV7-9 and TRBJ2-7; tentatively, D is TRBD1 (5 bases). The CDR3 loop spans 12 amino acids. The V gene's germline CDR1 is SEHNR and CDR2 FQNEAQ (reference sequence). Deletions cut 1 base from V and 9 bases from J, with 10 bases between. DNA for the CDR3: TGTGCCAGCAGCTTAGGCGACAGAGTGCAGTACTTC. Translated, it gives CASSLGDRVQYF.

This clonotype was seen repeatedly, ten times or more. The V and J genes are TRBV7-3 and TRBJ2-5; D ambiguous. The CDR3 is 13 residues long. Germline V gene data show CDR1 as SGHTA and CDR2 as FQGTGA. V dropped 3 bases and J dropped 0 bases, with 5 bases sitting between them. CDR3 in amino acids: CASSLEYQETQYF. The CDR3 DNA reads TGTGCCAGCAGCTTGGAGTACCAAGAGACCCAGTACTTC.

This clonotype was counted only a few times. V gene TRBV7-9 combines with J gene TRBJ2-7; D ambiguous. V dropped 1 base and J dropped 7 bases, with 17 bases sitting between them. The CDR3 sequence is 15 residues long. From germline, CDR1 is SEHNR and CDR2 FQNEAQ (reference sequence). The CDR3 protein is CASSLGVSVFSEQYF. The CDR3 DNA follows: TGTGCCAGCAGCTTAGGTGTCAGTGTATTTAGTGAGCAGTACTTC.

As for this clonotype: Possible read error: a much larger clone is one base away. This likely comes from a read error, as the CDR3 has no conserved phenylalanine or tryptophan at its end. This chain connects TRBV5-1 to TRBJ2-5; 8 bases map to TRBD2. Per the germline V gene, CDR1 is SGHRS and CDR2 is YFSETQ. CDR3 length: 16 residues. Trimming at V came to 4 bases and at J to 0 bases, leaving 8 bases not matched to a gene. CDR3: CASSPGGGQYQETQYL. The CDR3 nucleotides are TGCGCCAGCAGCCCGGGCGGGGGGCAGTACCAAGAGACCCAGTACCTC.

CDR3 sequence reads: CSARDVRPESQETQYF. The DNA of the CDR3 is TGCAGTGCTAGAGATGTCCGTCCCGAAAGTCAAGAGACCCAGTACTTC. V and J are TRBV20-1 and TRBJ2-5; D unclear. The CDR3 runs to 16 residues. Per the germline V gene, CDR1 is DFQATT and CDR2 is SNEGSKA (reference sequence). The ends were cut back, 0 bases at V and 2 bases at J, with 16 bases in the middle.

This clonotype was detected only a few times. The chain uses TRBV19 and TRBJ1-5, with D hard to call. This CDR3 is 15 amino acids long. Germline loops: CDR1 LNHDA, CDR2 SQIVND (reference sequence). V gave up 3 bases and J gave up 0 bases, with 9 bases separating them. This CDR3 reads CASSIYPDSNQPQHF. In nucleotides, the CDR3 is TGTGCCAGTAGTATTTATCCCGATAGCAATCAGCCCCAGCATTTT.

This clonotype was detected ten times or more. The rearrangement links TRBV27 to TRBJ2-1; D is undetermined. Germline V gives CDR1 MNHEY, CDR2 SMNVEV (reference sequence). The V end lost 5 bases, the J end lost 2 bases, and 10 bases lay between the germline ends. The CDR3 is made up of 14 amino acids. The CDR3 loop is CASSRSSAYNEQFF. CDR3 DNA: TGTGCCAGCAGTCGGTCCTCGGCCTACAATGAGCAGTTCTTC.

Comments on this clonotype: A read error may explain this, as a much larger clone is one base away. The missing conserved phenylalanine or tryptophan at the end of this CDR3 makes a read error likely. This chain links TRBV9 with TRBJ2-5; possibly TRBD1 for D (6 bases). Germline V gene data show CDR1 as SGDLS and CDR2 as YYNGEE. Trimming left V 0 bases short and J 5 bases short, with 14 bases between. The CDR3 extends over 15 amino acids. The CDR3 nucleotides are TGTGCCAGCAGCGTAGCAGCTGGGGGCATCGAGACCCAGTACCTC. Amino acids: CASSVAAGGIETQYL.

To note about this clonotype: A much larger clone is a single base away; this may be a read error. CDR3 sequence (DNA): TGTGTCAGCAGCACTGAGACAGGGGACAGAGAAGCTTTCTTT. Translated: CVSSTETGDREAFF. V gene TRBV9 combines with J gene TRBJ1-1; 8 positions match TRBD1. Per the germline V gene, CDR1 is SGDLS and CDR2 is YYNGEE. This CDR3 region has 14 residues.

There are a few counts of this clonotype. The CDR3 reads CASSFGNTGGLTDTQYF. The CDR3 DNA reads as TGTGCCAGCAGTTTCGGGAATACAGGGGGGCTCACAGATACGCAGTATTTT. This rearrangement joins TRBV27 to TRBJ2-3; TRBD1 matches at 8 bases. The CDR3 runs to 17 residues. With V trimmed by 3 bases and J by 2 bases, 10 bases remained unmatched. Germline CDR1 reads MNHEY; CDR2 reads SMNVEV (reference sequence).

This clonotype was detected only a few times. The CDR3 loop is CASSISSGSREQFF. CDR3 nucleotides: TGTGCCAGTAGTATATCCAGCGGGAGCCGGGAGCAGTTCTTC. The chain recombines TRBV19 with TRBJ2-1; 8 bases agree with TRBD2. This CDR3 region has 14 residues. J was trimmed by 10 bases and V by 2 bases; bases with no gene match: 7. CDR1 and CDR2 (germline): LNHDA, SQIVND (reference sequence).

The chain links TRBV19 to TRBJ2-1; D not certain. Germline CDR1 and CDR2: LNHDA and SQIVND (reference sequence). Trimming removed 5 bases at V and 5 bases at J, with 13 bases between. The CDR3 contains 14 residues. The CDR3 region is CASSWGFDNNEQFF. For the CDR3, the DNA is TGTGCCAGTAGTTGGGGATTCGACAACAATGAGCAGTTCTTC.